This record looks at one TCR beta chain sequence and its context. The data were produced by immunoSEQ multiplex PCR, yet TCRdb's version contains in-frame clones alone and is incomplete. The profile covers 30,000 to 40,000 clones, with about 85% appearing a single time and around 17% taken by the ten largest. This entry is derived from a study of blood T cell repertoires in COVID-19. V shed 0 bases and J 2 bases; nucleotides not matched to a gene: 7. There are 16 residues in the CDR3. Germline V CDR1 and CDR2: SGHKS, YYEKEE (reference sequence). The sequence came from a woman aged 55-75 years with active COVID-19. The chain joins TRBV5-5 to TRBJ2-5, with 7 bases that match TRBD1. The sequenced material came from peripheral blood. The CDR3, as DNA: TGTGCCAGCAGCTTGGGGTACGGGACAGCACAAGAGACCCAGTACTTC. Translated: CASSLGYGTAQETQYF. Using reference TRBV5-5 and TRBJ2-5 for the parts outside the CDR3, the full variable domain is DAGVTQSPTHLIKTRGQQVTLRCSPISGHKSVSWYQQVLGQGPQFIFQYYEKEERGRGNFPDRFSARQFPNYSSELNVNALLLGDSALYLCASSLGYGTAQETQYFGPGTRLLVL.